The rows below give T cell receptor beta chains drawn from one sample of a study of cytomegalovirus exposure and HLA in healthy donors. Libraries were prepared by immunoSEQ multiplex PCR; TCRdb keeps only in-frame clonotypes and omits some of them. The sample has around 90,000 clones, around nine tenths seen once. Sequenced: PBMCs. These receptors came from a man younger than 40 in good health and CMV-seropositive. Both conserved end residues are part of each CDR3. Each record gives: J gene, D gene, V gene, clone size, CDR3 DNA, CDR3 protein. A D gene is named only where the DNA matches it firmly. Clone size appears in some rows only: once, few, many, or a class for an expanded clone.

>TRBJ2-1|TRBD2|TRBV9|.
TGTGCCAGCAGCGTAGTACCCACCGGACTAGCGGGAGGGGAACGTCTGTTCTTC
CASSVVPTGLAGGERLFF
>TRBJ1-5|.|TRBV28|.
TGTGCCAGCAGAGAGGGCGGCAGCAATCAGCCCCAGCATTTT
CASREGGSNQPQHF
>TRBJ2-7|TRBD2|TRBV4-1|.
TGCGCCAGCAGCCAAGAAGTGTGGACTAGCGCCCAGCAGTACTTC
CASSQEVWTSAQQYF
>TRBJ2-5|TRBD2|TRBV29-1|.
TGCAGCAGCGGACGCAGCGGGAGGTCTTTGTCGGCCCAGTACTTC
CSSGRSGRSLSAQYF
>TRBJ2-5|.|TRBV5-1|.
TGCGCCAGCAGCTTGGCCCTGGGGACTGGGGAGACCCAGTACTTC
CASSLALGTGETQYF
>TRBJ1-5|.|TRBV6-6|.
TGTGCCAGCAGTTCCCCCCCGGGAAGCGGGCAGCCCCAGCATTTT
CASSSPPGSGQPQHF
>TRBJ2-3|TRBD2|TRBV5-6|.
TGTGCCAGCAGCTCCGCGTGGCCGCGGGAGGGGATAGATACGCAGTATTTT
CASSSAWPREGIDTQYF
>TRBJ2-7|.|TRBV18|.
TGTGCCAGCTCACCACCGTCAGTCCCCAGTTACGAGCAGTACTTC
CASSPPSVPSYEQYF
>TRBJ1-5|.|TRBV20-1|.
TGCAGTGCTGGTAGAAATCAGCCCCAGCATTTT
CSAGRNQPQHF
>TRBJ2-7|TRBD2|TRBV7-2|once
TGTGCCAGCAGCAGGGGACTAGCGGGATACGAGCAGTACTTC
CASSRGLAGYEQYF
>TRBJ2-1|.|TRBV5-1|.
TGCGCCAGCAAGACTGTATCTTACAATGAGCAGTTCTTC
CASKTVSYNEQFF
>TRBJ2-7|.|TRBV10-3|once
TGTGCCATCAGTGATTTATCGAGGGCCTACGAGCAGTACTTC
CAISDLSRAYEQYF
>TRBJ2-7|TRBD1|TRBV28|.
TGTGCCAGCAGTTTAGGGACAGCTACAACCTACGAGCAGTACTTC
CASSLGTATTYEQYF
>TRBJ2-6|TRBD1|TRBV10-3|.
TGTGCCATCAGTGTTAATGCGGGACAGGGGATCTCTGGGGCCAACGTCCTGACTTTC
CAISVNAGQGISGANVLTF
>TRBJ2-3|.|TRBV5-1|.
TGCGCCAGCAGCTTGGACAGGGATGTAGATACGCAGTATTTT
CASSLDRDVDTQYF
>TRBJ2-3|.|TRBV5-1|.
TGCGCCAGCAGCTTGCTTCATTTTGCGTACGGGTCAGATACGCAGTATTTT
CASSLLHFAYGSDTQYF